The 24 T cell receptor beta chains listed next were all sequenced from one sample in a study of beta chain features in type 1 diabetes. Reverse transcription of all isolated RNA meant that expressed TCRB transcripts were sequenced. Method: immunoSEQ multiplex PCR; TCRdb's copy keeps in-frame clones and lacks some. The sample comprises roughly 330,000 clones, roughly 13% of which are singletons, and about 0.016% rests with the top ten. No antigen has been assigned to these receptors. The study's findings and limits: Shortening that was moderate but significant affected the TCRB CDR3s of Type 1 diabetes patients in all four CD4+ subsets.

The sequencing sample was made of naive CD4+ T cells from blood. The receptor set was obtained from a woman between 18 and 29 years old with type 1 diabetes.

The rearrangement uses TRBV13 and TRBJ2-1; D might be TRBD1 (5 bases). CDR1 and CDR2 (germline): PRHDT, FYEKMQ (reference sequence). The CDR3 has 12 residues. V was clipped by 5 bases and J by 7 bases, with 9 bases between them. The DNA of the CDR3 is TGTGCCAGCAGCGTTAGGGGTAATGAGCAGTTCTTC. This translates into CASSVRGNEQFF.

This clone turned up a few times. V is TRBV7-9 and J is TRBJ2-3; TRBD2 matches 10 bases. Per the germline V gene, CDR1 is SEHNR and CDR2 is FQNEAQ (reference sequence). The V and J ends lost 5 bases and 4 bases, in that order; junction bases with no gene match: 6. The CDR3 has 15 residues. CDR3 in amino acids: CASSPPLAGADTQYF. The CDR3 coding sequence is TGTGCCAGCAGCCCCCCGCTAGCGGGAGCAGATACGCAGTATTTT.

CDR3 DNA sequence: TGTGCCAGCAGTTACTCGGTCGGGGCCTACAATGAGCAGTTCTTC. This sequence encodes CASSYSVGAYNEQFF. The chain recombines TRBV6-5 with TRBJ2-1; TRBD2 is a possible D gene (5 bases). Germline V gives CDR1 MNHEY, CDR2 SVGAGI. Deletions cut 0 bases from V and 2 bases from J, with 8 bases between. There are 15 residues in the CDR3.

There are a few counts of this clone. The V call is TRBV18, the J call TRBJ1-2; 9 nucleotides line up with TRBD1. With V trimmed by 3 bases and J by 7 bases, 3 bases remained unmatched. The CDR3 spans 13 residues. Germline lookup yields CDR1 KGHSH and CDR2 LQKENI. The DNA for the CDR3 is TGTGCCAGCTCACCGGGACAGGGCATTGGCTACACCTTC. It is translated as CASSPGQGIGYTF.

This clone was observed a few times. This chain joins TRBV7-2 and TRBJ2-5; the match to TRBD2 covers 8 bases. Germline CDR1 is SGHTA and CDR2 is FQGNSA. This CDR3 spans 15 amino acids. Losses at the gene ends were 5 bases for V and 1 base for J; bases not matched to a gene: 6. As DNA, the CDR3 is TGTGCCAGCAGCCGGCTGGCGGGGGGCCAAGAGACCCAGTACTTC. This gives the protein CASSRLAGGQETQYF.

This clone has more than one count but fewer than ten. The chain has TRBV5-1 and TRBJ2-5; TRBD2 agrees at 8 bases. Near its end, the DNA agrees better with TRBJ2-7, so the J call may be wrong. The CDR3 runs to 14 residues. CDR1 SGHRS and CDR2 YFSETQ come from the germline V gene. CDR3 bases: TGCGCCAGCAGCGTCGTGCTAGCGGGCGACGAGCAGTACTTC. It codes for CASSVVLAGDEQYF.

The chain has TRBV7-6 and TRBJ2-6, with a weak D call TRBD1 (5 bases). The CDR3 totals 14 residues. V was cut by 5 bases and J by 2 bases, with 7 bases left in between. CDR1 is SGHVS and CDR2 is FNYEAQ in the germline V gene. CDR3 loop: CASSPRAGANVLTF. The DNA for the CDR3 is TGTGCCAGCAGCCCCAGGGCTGGGGCCAACGTCCTGACTTTC.

The rearrangement uses TRBV27 and TRBJ2-3, with D possibly matching TRBD1 (6 bases). Looked up from germline, CDR1 is MNHEY and CDR2 is SMNVEV (reference sequence). The CDR3 is 15 amino acids. Trimming left V 0 bases short and J 1 base short, with 8 bases between. The CDR3 loop reads CASSLSGAGTDTQYF. The DNA for the CDR3 is TGTGCCAGCAGTTTATCGGGGGCGGGCACAGATACGCAGTATTTT.

The chain has TRBV7-9 and TRBJ2-5; TRBD1 agrees at 7 bases. Trimming cost V 4 bases and J 4 bases; bases outside gene matches: 6. This CDR3 spans 14 amino acids. Per the germline V gene, CDR1 is SEHNR and CDR2 is FQNEAQ (reference sequence). CDR3 sequence reads: CASSSGQPRETQYF. The CDR3, as DNA: TGTGCCAGCAGCTCGGGACAGCCAAGAGAGACCCAGTACTTC.

This clone was picked up a small number of times. The rearrangement links TRBV7-9 to TRBJ2-7, with TRBD2 matching 11 bases. The CDR3 is 18 amino acids. Trimming at V came to 5 bases and at J to 7 bases, leaving 19 bases not matched to a gene. CDR1 SEHNR and CDR2 FQNEAQ come from the germline V gene (reference sequence). In DNA, the CDR3 is TGTGCCAGCAGCCCAGGGGGGACTAGCGGAAACCCACTACGGGAGCAGTACGTC. Protein product: CASSPGGTSGNPLREQYV.

This clone was seen more than once but under ten times. This chain connects TRBV5-1 to TRBJ2-1; 9 bases fit TRBD2. The V segment lost 0 bases and the J segment 4 bases; nucleotides outside the gene matches: 5. The CDR3 spans 16 residues. The germline gives CDR1 SGHRS, CDR2 YFSETQ. CDR3 region: CASSLDLAGPYNEQFF. CDR3 DNA: TGCGCCAGCAGCTTGGACCTAGCGGGACCGTACAATGAGCAGTTCTTC. Full variable domain (remainder filled in from reference TRBV5-1 and TRBJ2-1): KAGVTQTPRYLIKTRGQQVTLSCSPISGHRSVSWYQQTPGQGLQFLFEYFSETQRNKGNFPGRFSGRQFSNSRSEMNVSTLELGDSALYLCASSLDLAGPYNEQFFGPGTRLTVL.

The V call is TRBV18, the J call TRBJ2-7; 7 nucleotides align to TRBD2. J lost 6 bases, V lost 6 bases, and 11 bases had no gene match. CDR1 is KGHSH, CDR2 LQKENI, per germline. The CDR3 is 14 residues long. This CDR3 reads CASSHGTTPGEQYF. As DNA, the CDR3 is TGTGCCAGCTCGCACGGGACTACCCCTGGCGAGCAGTACTTC. The full variable domain, in which reference TRBV18 and TRBJ2-7 provide the parts outside the CDR3, is NAGVMQNPRHLVRRRGQEARLRCSPMKGHSHVYWYRQLPEEGLKFMVYLQKENIIDESGMPKERFSAEFPKEGPSILRIQQVVRGDSAAYFCASSHGTTPGEQYFGPGTRLTVT.

The chain joins TRBV7-9 to TRBJ2-1; D remains unclear. The V end lost 2 bases, the J end lost 6 bases, and 11 bases lay between the germline ends. The CDR3 covers 14 residues. Looked up from germline, CDR1 is SEHNR and CDR2 is FQNEAQ (reference sequence). CDR3 DNA sequence: TGTGCCAGCAGCTTAAGCCTTAGCTCCAATGAGCAGTTCTTC. Translating it yields CASSLSLSSNEQFF.

In this sample, this clone turned up a few times. The J gene is TRBJ2-1, the V gene TRBV30; D is undetermined. The CDR3 runs to 16 residues. Germline CDR1 is GTSNPN and CDR2 is SVGIG (reference sequence). Deletions cut 5 bases from V and 1 base from J, with 18 bases between. The CDR3 sequence is CAWENRGGRSYNEQFF. CDR3 nucleotides: TGTGCCTGGGAAAATCGCGGCGGAAGATCCTACAATGAGCAGTTCTTC.

This clone was observed a few times. The CDR3 is CASSLDAGSMNTEAFF. The CDR3 region has the DNA TGTGCCAGCAGCTTAGATGCAGGATCAATGAACACTGAAGCTTTCTTT. This chain joins TRBV11-2 and TRBJ1-1; no definite D call. V lost 0 bases, J lost 0 bases, and 11 bases lay in between. Germline CDR1 reads SGHAT; CDR2 reads FQNNGV. The CDR3 runs to 16 residues.

The chain combines TRBV5-5 with TRBJ2-7, with a possible D match to TRBD2 (7 bases). Trimming took 4 bases from V and 6 from J, leaving 14 bases between them. Per germline, CDR1 SGHKS and CDR2 YYEKEE (reference sequence). CDR3 length: 13 residues. CDR3 loop: CASSRNREGEQYV. CDR3 DNA: TGTGCCAGCAGCCGTAACAGGGAGGGCGAGCAGTACGTC.

This clone was counted between two and nine times. The CDR3 sequence: CASKEGALLAKNIQYF. The CDR3 bases are TGTGCCAGCAAGGAGGGGGCCCTTTTAGCCAAAAACATTCAGTACTTC. The chain recombines TRBV2 with TRBJ2-4; D possibly corresponds to TRBD1 (7 bases). The CDR3 has 16 residues. V was pared by 7 bases and J by 0 bases, with 16 bases between. Germline CDR1 reads SNHLY; CDR2 reads FYNNEI.

This clone was observed a few times. The J gene is TRBJ2-1, the V gene TRBV28; TRBD2 aligns across 7 bases. J gave up 2 bases and V 8 bases, and 12 bases lay outside the gene matches. This CDR3 has 16 residues. Germline V gene data show CDR1 as MDHEN and CDR2 as SYDVKM. CDR3 nucleotide sequence: TGTGCCAGCCGCATTTGGGTGGGGGGGACCTACAATGAGCAGTTCTTC. Its translation: CASRIWVGGTYNEQFF.

The V call is TRBV18, the J call TRBJ2-1; the D gene is possibly TRBD2 (6 bases). The ends were cut back, 2 bases at V and 0 bases at J, with 11 bases in the middle. The germline CDR1 and CDR2 sequences are KGHSH and LQKENI. The CDR3 is 16 residues long. This CDR3 reads CASSPSLAHSYNEQFF. The DNA of the CDR3 is TGTGCCAGCTCACCAAGCCTAGCGCACTCCTACAATGAGCAGTTCTTC.

V is TRBV9 and J is TRBJ1-1, with 7 positions matching TRBD1. This CDR3 contains 14 residues. Germline CDR1 and CDR2: SGDLS and YYNGEE. V trimming: 4 bases; J trimming: 5 bases; junction bases outside the gene matches: 8. In DNA, the CDR3 is TGTGCCAGCAGCCCCGGGACAGAGGTAACTGAAGCTTTCTTT. Encoded protein: CASSPGTEVTEAFF. Combining the CDR3 with reference TRBV9 and TRBJ1-1 gives the whole variable domain DSGVTQTPKHLITATGQRVTLRCSPRSGDLSVYWYQQSLDQGLQFLIQYYNGEERAKGNILERFSAQQFPDLHSELNLSSLELGDSALYFCASSPGTEVTEAFFGQGTRLTVV.

The rearrangement links TRBV27 to TRBJ2-7, with 7 nucleotides matching TRBD1. CDR3 length: 14 amino acids. V dropped 7 bases and J dropped 4; count of bases not matched to a gene: 10. Looked up from germline, CDR1 is MNHEY and CDR2 is SMNVEV (reference sequence). CDR3 in amino acids: CASKKRDSPYEQYV. The CDR3 DNA is TGTGCCAGCAAGAAACGGGACAGCCCTTACGAGCAGTACGTC.

This chain uses TRBV15 with TRBJ1-1; 8 bases match TRBD1. J lost 3 bases, V lost 9 bases, and 6 bases had no gene match. The CDR3 loop spans 13 amino acids. Germline CDR1 is LNHNV and CDR2 is YYDKDF (reference sequence). The CDR3 loop reads CATNRGSDTEAFF. Here the CDR3 DNA reads TGTGCCACTAACAGGGGGTCGGACACTGAAGCTTTCTTT.

This clone was counted only a few times. V and J are TRBV10-3 and TRBJ1-2; 8 nucleotides agree with TRBD1. CDR1 and CDR2 from the germline V gene are ENHRY and SYGVKD. The V gene end was trimmed by 7 bases and the J gene end by 5 bases; junction bases not matched to a gene: 9. The CDR3 contains 14 residues. Here the CDR3 reads CAITGTGRRYGYTF. In DNA, the CDR3 is TGTGCCATCACGGGGACAGGCCGTCGATATGGCTACACCTTC.

The gene calls are TRBV6-5 and TRBJ2-7, with 13 nucleotides matching TRBD2. Trimming took 4 bases from V and 7 from J; bases not matched to a gene: 7. This CDR3 comprises 15 residues. In germline, CDR1 is MNHEY, CDR2 SVGAGI. This chain's CDR3 is CASSFGTSGTGEQYV. DNA for the CDR3: TGTGCCAGCAGTTTTGGGACTAGCGGGACAGGAGAGCAGTACGTC.